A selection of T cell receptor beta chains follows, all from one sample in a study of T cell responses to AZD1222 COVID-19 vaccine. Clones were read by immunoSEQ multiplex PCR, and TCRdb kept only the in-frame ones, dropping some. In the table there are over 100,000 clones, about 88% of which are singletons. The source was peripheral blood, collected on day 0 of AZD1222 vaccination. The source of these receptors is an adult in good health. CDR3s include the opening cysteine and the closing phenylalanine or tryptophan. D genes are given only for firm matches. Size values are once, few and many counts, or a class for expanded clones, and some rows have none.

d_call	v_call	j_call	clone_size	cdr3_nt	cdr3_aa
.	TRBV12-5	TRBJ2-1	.	TGTGCTAGTGCTCTGAACAGGGAAGGGGGTGAGCAGTTCTTC	CASALNREGGEQFF
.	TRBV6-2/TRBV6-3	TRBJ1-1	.	TGTGCCAGCAGTTACCGGGGGGATGAAGCTTTCTTT	CASSYRGDEAFF
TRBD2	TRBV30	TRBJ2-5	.	TGTGCCTGGAGTGTCCCGGGAGGGGTTCCCCAAGAGACCCAGTACTTC	CAWSVPGGVPQETQYF
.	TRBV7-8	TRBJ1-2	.	TGTGCCAGCAGCTTAGGGGGGGGCGCTGACTATGGCTACACCTTC	CASSLGGGADYGYTF
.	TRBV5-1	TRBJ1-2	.	TGCGCCAGCAGCTCCCTCGTGGGGCTTGGCTACACCTTC	CASSSLVGLGYTF
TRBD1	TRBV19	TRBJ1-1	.	TGTGCCAGTAGTGCCACAGGGGTGGGCACTGAAGCTTTCTTT	CASSATGVGTEAFF
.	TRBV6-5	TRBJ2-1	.	TGTGCCAGCAGCCTGGACAGCCTCAATGAGCAGTTCTTC	CASSLDSLNEQFF
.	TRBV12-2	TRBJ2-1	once	TGTGCAAGTCACCTTAGCGGGAGATCGAGGAATGAGCAGTTCTTC	CASHLSGRSRNEQFF
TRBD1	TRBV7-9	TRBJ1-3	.	TGTGCCAGCAGCTTATGGAAGGGGACAGTCGATCCTGGAAACACCATATATTTT	CASSLWKGTVDPGNTIYF
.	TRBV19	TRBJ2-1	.	TGTGCCACCAGGAGACTAGGGAGTGACAATGAGCAGTTCTTC	CATRRLGSDNEQFF
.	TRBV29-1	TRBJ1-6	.	TGCAGCGGTGGGGGACCCCGGGACCTCTATAATTCACCCCTCCACTTT	CSGGGPRDLYNSPLHF
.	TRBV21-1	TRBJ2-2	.	TGTGCCAGCAGCAAAGGAGACAGCACGGGGCCCGGGGAGCTGTTTTTT	CASSKGDSTGPGELFF
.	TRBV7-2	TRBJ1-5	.	TGTGCCAGCAGCCTTGACAGTGGCAGCAATCAGCCCCAGCATTTT	CASSLDSGSNQPQHF
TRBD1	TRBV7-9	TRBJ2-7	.	TGTGCCAGCAGCCTGTGGACAGGGGGCACTAATGCCTACGAGCAGTACTTC	CASSLWTGGTNAYEQYF
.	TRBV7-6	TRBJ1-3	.	TGTGCCAGCAGCCCGAGGAGGGGCTCTGGAAACACCATATATTTT	CASSPRRGSGNTIYF
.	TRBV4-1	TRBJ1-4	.	TGCGCCAGCAGCCAAGAATGGCGGTTCCCACTGTTTTTT	CASSQEWRFPLFF